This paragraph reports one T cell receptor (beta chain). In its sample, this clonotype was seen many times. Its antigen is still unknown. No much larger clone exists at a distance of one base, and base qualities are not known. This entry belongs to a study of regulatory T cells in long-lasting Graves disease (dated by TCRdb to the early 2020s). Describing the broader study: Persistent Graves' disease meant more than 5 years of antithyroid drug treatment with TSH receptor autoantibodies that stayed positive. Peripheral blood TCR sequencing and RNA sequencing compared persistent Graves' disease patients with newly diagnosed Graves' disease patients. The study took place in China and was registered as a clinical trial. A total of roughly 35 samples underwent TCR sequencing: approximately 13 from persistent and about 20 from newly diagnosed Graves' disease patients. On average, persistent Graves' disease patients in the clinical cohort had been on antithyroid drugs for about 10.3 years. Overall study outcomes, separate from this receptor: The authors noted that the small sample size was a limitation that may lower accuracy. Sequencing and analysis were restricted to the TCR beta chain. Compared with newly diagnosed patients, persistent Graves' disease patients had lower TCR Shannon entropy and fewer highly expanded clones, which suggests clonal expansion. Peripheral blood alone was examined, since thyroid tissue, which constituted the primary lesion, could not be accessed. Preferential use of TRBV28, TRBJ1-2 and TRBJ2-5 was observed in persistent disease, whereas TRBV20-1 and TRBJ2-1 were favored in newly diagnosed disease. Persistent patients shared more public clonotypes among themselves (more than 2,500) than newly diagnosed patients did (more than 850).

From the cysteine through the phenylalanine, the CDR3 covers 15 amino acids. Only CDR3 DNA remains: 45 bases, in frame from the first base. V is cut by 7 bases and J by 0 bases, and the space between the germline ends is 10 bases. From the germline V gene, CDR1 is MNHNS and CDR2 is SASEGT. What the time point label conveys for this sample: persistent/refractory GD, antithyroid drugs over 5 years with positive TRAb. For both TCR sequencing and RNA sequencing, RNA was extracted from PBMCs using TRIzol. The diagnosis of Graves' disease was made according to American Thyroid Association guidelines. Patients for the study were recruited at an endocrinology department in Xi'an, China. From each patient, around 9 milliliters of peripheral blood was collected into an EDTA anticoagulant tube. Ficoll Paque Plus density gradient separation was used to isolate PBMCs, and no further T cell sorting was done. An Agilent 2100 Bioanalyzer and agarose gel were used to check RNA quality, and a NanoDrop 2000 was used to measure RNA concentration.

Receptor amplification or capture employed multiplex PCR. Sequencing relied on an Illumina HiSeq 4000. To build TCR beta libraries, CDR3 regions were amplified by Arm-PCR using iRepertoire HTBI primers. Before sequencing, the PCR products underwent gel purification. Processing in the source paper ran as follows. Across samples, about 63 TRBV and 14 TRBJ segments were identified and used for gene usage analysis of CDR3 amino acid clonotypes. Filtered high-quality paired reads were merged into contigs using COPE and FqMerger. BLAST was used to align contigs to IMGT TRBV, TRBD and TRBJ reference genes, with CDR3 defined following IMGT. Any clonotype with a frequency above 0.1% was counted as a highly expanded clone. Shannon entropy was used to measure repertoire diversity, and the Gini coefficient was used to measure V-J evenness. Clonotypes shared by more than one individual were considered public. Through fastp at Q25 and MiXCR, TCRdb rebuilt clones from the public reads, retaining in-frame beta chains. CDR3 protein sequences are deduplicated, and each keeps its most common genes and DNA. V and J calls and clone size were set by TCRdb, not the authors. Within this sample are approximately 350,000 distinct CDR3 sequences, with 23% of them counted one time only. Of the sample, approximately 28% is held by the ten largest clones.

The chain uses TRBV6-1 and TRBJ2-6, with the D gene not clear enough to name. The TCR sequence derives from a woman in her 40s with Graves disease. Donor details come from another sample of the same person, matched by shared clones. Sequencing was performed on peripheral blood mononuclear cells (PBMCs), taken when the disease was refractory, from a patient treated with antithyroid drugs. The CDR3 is CASTPEPSGANVLTF. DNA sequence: TGTGCCAGCACCCCAGAACCCTCTGGGGCCAACGTCCTGACTTTC.